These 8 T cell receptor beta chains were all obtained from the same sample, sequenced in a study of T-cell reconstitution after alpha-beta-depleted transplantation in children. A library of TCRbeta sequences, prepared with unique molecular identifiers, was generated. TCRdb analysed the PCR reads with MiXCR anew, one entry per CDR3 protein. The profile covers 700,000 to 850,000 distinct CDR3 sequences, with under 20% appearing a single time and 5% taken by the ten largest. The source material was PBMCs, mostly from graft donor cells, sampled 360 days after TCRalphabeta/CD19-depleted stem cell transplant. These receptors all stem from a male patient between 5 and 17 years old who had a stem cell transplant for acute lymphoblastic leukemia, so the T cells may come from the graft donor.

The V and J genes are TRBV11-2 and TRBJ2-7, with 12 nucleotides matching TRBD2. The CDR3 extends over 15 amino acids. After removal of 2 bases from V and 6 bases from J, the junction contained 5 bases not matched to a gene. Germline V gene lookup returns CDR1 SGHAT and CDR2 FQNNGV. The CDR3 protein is CASSLLLAGGSEQYF. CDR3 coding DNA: TGTGCCAGCAGCTTACTACTAGCGGGAGGCAGCGAGCAGTACTTC.

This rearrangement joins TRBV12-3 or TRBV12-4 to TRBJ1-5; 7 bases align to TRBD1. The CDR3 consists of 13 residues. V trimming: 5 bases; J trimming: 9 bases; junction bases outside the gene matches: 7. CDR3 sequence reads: CASSIGGGGPQHF. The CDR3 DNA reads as TGTGCCAGCAGTATAGGGGGCGGGGGGCCCCAGCATTTT.

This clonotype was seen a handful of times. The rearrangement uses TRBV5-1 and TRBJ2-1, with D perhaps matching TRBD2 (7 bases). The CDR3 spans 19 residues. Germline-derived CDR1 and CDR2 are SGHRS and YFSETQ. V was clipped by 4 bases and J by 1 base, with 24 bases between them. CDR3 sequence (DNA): TGCGCCAGCAGCCCCCGTGGGGGGGGGAGTCAGGGGTCCTACAATGAGCAGTTCTTC. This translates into CASSPRGGGSQGSYNEQFF.

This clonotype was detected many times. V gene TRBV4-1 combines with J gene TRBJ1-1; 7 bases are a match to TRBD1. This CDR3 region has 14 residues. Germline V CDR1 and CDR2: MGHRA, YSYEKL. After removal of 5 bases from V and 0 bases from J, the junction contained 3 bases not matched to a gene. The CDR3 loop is CASSGTALNTEAFF. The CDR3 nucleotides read TGCGCCAGCAGCGGGACAGCTTTGAACACTGAAGCTTTCTTT.

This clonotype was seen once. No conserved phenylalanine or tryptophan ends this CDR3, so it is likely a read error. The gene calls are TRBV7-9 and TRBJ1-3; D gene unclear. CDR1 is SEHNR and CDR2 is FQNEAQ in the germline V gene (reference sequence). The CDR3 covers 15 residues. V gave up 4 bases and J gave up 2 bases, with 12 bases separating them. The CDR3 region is CASSYAWGTGNTIYL. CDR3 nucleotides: TGTGCCAGCAGCTATGCCTGGGGAACTGGAAACACCATATATTTG.

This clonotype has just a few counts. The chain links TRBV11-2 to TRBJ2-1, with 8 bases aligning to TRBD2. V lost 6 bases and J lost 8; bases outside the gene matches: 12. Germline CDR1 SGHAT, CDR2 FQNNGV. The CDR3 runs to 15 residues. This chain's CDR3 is CASRIGAGAADEQFF. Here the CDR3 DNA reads TGTGCCAGCAGAATCGGAGCGGGAGCGGCCGATGAGCAGTTCTTC.

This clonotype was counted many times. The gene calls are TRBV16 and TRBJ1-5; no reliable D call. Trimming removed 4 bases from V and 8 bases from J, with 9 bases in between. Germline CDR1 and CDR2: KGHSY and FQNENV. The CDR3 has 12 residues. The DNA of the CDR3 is TGTGCCAGCAGCCCTATTTCTGAGCCCCAGCATTTT. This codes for CASSPISEPQHF. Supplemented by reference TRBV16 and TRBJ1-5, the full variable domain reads GEEVAQTPKHLVRGEGQKAKLYCAPIKGHSYVFWYQQVLKNEFKFLISFQNENVFDETGMPKERFSAKCLPNSPCSLEIQATKLEDSAVYFCASSPISEPQHFGDGTRLSIL.

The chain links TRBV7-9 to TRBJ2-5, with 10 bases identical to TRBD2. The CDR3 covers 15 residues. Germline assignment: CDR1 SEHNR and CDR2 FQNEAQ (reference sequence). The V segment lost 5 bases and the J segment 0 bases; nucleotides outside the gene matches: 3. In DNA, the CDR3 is TGTGCCAGCAGCATGACTAGCGGGTACCAAGAGACCCAGTACTTC. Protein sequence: CASSMTSGYQETQYF.